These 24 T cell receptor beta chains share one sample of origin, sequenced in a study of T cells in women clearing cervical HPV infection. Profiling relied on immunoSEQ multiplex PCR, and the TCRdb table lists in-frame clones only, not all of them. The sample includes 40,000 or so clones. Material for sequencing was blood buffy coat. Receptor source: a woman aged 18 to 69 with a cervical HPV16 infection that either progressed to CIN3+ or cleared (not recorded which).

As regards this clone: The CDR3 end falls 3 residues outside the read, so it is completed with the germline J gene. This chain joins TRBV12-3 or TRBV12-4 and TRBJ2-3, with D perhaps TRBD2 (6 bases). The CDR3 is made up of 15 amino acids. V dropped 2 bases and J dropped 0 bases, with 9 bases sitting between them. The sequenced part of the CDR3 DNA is TGTGCCAGCAGTTTATTCGCGGGAAGCACAGATACG. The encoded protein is CASSLFAGSTDT. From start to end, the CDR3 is CASSLFAGSTDTQYF.

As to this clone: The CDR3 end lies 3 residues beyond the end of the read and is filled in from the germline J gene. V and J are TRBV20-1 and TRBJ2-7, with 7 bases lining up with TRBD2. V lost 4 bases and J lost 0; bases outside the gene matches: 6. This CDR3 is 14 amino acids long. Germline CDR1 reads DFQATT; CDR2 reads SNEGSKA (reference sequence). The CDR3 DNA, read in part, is TGCAGTGCTATCCCTAGCGGCAGCTCCTACGAG. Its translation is CSAIPSGSSYE. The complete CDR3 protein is CSAIPSGSSYEQYF.

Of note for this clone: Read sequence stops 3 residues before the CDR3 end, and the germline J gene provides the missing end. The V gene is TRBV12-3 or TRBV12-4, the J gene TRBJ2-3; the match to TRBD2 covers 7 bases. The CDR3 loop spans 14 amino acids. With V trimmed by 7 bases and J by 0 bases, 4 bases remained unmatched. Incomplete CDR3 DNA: TGTGCCAGCAAACCGGGACTAAGCACAGATACG. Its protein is CASKPGLSTDT. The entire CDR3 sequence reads CASKPGLSTDTQYF.

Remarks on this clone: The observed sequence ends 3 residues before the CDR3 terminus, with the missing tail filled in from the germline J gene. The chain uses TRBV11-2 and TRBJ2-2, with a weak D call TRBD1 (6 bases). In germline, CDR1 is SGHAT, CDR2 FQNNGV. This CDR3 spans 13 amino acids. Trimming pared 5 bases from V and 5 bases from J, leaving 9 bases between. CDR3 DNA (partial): TGTGCCAGCAGCCTGGACAGAACCGGGGAG. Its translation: CASSLDRTGE. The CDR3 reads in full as CASSLDRTGELFF. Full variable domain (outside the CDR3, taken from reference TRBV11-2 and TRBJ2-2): EAGVAQSPRYKIIEKRQSVAFWCNPISGHATLYWYQQILGQGPKLLIQFQNNGVVDDSQLPKDRFSAERLKGVDSTLKIQPAKLEDSAVYLCASSLDRTGELFFGEGSRLTVL.

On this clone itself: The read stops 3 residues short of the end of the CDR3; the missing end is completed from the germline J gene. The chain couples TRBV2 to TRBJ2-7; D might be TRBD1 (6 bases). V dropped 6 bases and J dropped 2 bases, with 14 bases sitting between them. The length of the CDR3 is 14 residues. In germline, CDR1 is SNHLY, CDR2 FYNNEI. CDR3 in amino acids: CASRTRDIAYEQYF. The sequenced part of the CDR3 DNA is TGTGCCAGCAGGACCCGGGACATCGCCTACGAG.

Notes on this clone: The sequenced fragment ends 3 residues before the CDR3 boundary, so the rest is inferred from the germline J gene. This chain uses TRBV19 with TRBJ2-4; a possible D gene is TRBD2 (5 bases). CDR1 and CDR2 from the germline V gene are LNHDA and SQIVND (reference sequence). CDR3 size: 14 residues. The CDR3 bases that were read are TGTGCCAGTAGTATCCAGGCGGGCTACTATGGT. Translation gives CASSIQAGYYG. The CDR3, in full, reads CASSIQAGYYGQYF.

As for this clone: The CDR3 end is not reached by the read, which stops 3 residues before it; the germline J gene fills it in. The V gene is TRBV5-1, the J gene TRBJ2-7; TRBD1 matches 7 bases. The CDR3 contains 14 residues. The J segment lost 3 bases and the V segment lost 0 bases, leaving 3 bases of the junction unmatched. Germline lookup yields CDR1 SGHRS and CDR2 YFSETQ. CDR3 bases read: TGCGCCAGCAGCTTGGTGGACAGGATCTACGAG. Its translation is CASSLVDRIYE. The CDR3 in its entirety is CASSLVDRIYEQYF.

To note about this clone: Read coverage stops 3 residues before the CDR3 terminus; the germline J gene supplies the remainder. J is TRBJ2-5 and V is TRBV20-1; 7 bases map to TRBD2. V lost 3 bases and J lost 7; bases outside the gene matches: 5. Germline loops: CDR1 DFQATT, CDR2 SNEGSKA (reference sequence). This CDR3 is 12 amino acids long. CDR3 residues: CSARASGGTQYF. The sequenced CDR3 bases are TGCAGTGCTAGGGCTAGCGGCGGGACC.

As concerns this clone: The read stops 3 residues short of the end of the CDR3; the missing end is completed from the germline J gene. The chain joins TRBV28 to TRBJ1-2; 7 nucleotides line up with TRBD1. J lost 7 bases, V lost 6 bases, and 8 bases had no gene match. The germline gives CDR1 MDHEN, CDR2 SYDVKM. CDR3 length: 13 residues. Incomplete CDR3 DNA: TGTGCCAGCAGGCCCCGGGGACAGCGTGGC. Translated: CASRPRGQRG. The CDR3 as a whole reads CASRPRGQRGYTF.

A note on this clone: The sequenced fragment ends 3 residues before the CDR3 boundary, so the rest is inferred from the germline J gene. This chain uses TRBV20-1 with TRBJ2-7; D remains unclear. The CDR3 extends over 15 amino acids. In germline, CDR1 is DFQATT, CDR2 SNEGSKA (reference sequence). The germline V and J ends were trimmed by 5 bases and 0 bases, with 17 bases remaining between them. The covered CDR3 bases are TGCAGTGCTGAAATCCCTGGCAACCCCTCCTACGAG. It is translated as CSAEIPGNPSYE. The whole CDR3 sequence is CSAEIPGNPSYEQYF.

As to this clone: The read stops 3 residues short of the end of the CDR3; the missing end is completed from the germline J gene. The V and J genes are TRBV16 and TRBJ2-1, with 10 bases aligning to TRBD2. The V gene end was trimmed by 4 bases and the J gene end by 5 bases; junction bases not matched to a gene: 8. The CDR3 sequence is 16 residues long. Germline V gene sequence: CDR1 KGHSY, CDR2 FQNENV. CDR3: CASSRPGLARNNEQFF. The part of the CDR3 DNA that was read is TGTGCCAGCAGCCGTCCGGGACTAGCGCGTAACAATGAG.

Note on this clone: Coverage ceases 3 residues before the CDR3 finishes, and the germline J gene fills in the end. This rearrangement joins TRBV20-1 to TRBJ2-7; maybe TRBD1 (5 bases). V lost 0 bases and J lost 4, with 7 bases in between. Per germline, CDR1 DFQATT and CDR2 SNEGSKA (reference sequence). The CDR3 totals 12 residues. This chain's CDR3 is CSAREQGYEQYF. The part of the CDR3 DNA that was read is TGCAGTGCTAGAGAGCAGGGTTACGAG.

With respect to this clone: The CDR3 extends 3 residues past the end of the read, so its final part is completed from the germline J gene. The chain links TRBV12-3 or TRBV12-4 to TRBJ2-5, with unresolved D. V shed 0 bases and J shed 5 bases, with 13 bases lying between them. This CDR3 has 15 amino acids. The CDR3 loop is CASSLAGVPPETQYF. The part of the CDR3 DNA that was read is TGTGCCAGCAGTTTAGCCGGTGTTCCACCGGAGACC.

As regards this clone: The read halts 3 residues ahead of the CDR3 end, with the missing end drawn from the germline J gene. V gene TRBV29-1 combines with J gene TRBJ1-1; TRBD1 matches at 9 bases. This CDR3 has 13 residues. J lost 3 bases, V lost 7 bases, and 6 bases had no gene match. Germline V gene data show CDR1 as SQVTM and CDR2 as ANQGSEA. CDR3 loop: CSGGQGGYTEAFF. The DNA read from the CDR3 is TGCAGCGGGGGACAGGGAGGTTACACTGAA.

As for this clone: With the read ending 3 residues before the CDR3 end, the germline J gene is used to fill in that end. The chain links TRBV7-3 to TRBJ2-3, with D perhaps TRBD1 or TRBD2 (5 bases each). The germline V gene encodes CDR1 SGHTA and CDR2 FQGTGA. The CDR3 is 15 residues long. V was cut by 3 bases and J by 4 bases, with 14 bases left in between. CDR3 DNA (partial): TGTGCCAGCAGCTTGGTTCCAGGGAGTGCAGATACG. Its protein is CASSLVPGSADT. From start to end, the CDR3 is CASSLVPGSADTQYF.

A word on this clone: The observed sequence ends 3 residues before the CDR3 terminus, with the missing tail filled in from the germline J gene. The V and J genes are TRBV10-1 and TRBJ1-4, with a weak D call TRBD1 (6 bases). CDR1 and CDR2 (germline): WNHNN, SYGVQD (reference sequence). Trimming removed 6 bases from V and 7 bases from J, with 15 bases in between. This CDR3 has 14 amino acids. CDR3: CASSVDRPSEKLFF. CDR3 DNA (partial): TGCGCCAGCAGCGTTGACAGGCCGAGTGAAAAA.

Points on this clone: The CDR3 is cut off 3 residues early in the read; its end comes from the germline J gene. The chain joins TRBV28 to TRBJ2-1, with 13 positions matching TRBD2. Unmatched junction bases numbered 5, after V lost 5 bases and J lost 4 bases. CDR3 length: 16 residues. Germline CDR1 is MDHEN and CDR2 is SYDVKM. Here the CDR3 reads CASSPGTSGVYNEQFF. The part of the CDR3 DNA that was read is TGTGCCAGCAGTCCCGGGACTAGCGGGGTGTACAATGAG. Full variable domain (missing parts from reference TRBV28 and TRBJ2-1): DVKVTQSSRYLVKRTGEKVFLECVQDMDHENMFWYRQDPGLGLRLIYFSYDVKMKEKGDIPEGYSVSREKKERFSLILESASTNQTSMYLCASSPGTSGVYNEQFFGPGTRLTVL.

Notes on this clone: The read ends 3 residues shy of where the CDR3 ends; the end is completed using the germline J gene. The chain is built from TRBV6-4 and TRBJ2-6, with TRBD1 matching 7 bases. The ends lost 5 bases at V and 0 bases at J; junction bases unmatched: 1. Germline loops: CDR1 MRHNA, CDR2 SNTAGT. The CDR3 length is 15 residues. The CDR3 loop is CASSRDSSGANVLTF. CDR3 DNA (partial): TGTGCCAGCAGTAGGGACAGCTCTGGGGCCAACGTC.

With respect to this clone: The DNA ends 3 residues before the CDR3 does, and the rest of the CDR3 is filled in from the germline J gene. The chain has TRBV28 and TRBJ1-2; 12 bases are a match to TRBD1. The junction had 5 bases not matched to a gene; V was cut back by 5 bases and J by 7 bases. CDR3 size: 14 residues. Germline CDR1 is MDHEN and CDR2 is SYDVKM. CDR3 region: CASSLGTGGRGYTF. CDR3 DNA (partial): TGTGCCAGCAGTCTAGGGACAGGGGGCCGTGGC.

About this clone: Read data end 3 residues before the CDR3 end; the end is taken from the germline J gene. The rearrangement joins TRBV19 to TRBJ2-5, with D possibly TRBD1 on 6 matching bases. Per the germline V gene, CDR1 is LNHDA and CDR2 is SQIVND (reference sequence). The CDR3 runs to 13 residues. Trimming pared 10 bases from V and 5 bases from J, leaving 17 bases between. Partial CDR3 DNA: TGTGCCACCCGGGCAGGGGCCGGGGAGACC. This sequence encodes CATRAGAGET. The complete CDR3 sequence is CATRAGAGETQYF.

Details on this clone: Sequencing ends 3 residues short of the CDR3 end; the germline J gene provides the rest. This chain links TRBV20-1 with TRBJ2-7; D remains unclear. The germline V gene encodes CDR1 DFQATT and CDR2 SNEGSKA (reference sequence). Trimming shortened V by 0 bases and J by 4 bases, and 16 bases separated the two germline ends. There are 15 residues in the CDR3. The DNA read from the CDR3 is TGCAGTGCTAGAGATTTTAGGGCTCCATCGTACGAG. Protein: CSARDFRAPSYE. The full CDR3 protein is CSARDFRAPSYEQYF.

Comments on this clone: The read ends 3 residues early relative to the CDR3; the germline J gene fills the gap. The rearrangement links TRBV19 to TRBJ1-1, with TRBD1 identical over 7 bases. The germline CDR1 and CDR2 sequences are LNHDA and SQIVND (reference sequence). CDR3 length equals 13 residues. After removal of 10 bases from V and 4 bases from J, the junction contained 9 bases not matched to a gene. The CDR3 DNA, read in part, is TGTGCCACCCGACAGGGTTGGACCACTGAA. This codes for CATRQGWTTE. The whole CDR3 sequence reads CATRQGWTTEAFF.

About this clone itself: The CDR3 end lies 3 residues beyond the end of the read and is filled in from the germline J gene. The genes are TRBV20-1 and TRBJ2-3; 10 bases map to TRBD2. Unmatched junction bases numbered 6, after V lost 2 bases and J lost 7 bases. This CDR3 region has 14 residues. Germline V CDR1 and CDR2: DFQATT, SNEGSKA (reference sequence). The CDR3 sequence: CSARRPSGRNTQYF. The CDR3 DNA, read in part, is TGCAGTGCTAGAAGGCCTAGCGGGAGAAATACG.

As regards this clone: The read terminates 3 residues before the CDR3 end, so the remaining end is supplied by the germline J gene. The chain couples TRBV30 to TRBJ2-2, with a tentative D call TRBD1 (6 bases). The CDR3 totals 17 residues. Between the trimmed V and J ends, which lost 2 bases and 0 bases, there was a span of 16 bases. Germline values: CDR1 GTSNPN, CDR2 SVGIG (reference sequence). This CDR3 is CAWSTRPGTPNTGELFF. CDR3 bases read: TGTGCCTGGAGTACTCGTCCCGGGACACCGAACACCGGGGAG.